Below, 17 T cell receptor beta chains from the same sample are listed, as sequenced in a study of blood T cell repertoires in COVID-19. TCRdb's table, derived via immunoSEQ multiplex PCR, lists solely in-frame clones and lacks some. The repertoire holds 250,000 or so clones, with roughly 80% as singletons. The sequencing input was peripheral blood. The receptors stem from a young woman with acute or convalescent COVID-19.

The CDR3: CASSLVGGSTYEQYF. The CDR3 nucleotides read TGTGCCAGCAGCTTAGTTGGCGGGAGCACCTACGAGCAGTACTTC. The chain links TRBV7-2 to TRBJ2-7; TRBD2 matches at 7 bases. The V gene's germline CDR1 is SGHTA and CDR2 FQGNSA. The CDR3 is 15 amino acids. The J segment lost 2 bases and the V segment lost 1 base, leaving 5 bases of the junction unmatched.

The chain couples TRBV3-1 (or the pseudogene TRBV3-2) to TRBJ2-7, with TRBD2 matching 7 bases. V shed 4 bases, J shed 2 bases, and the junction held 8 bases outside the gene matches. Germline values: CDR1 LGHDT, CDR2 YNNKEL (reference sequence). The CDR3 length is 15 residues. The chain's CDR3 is CASSPRLAAAYEQYF. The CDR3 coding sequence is TGTGCCAGCAGCCCTCGACTAGCAGCCGCCTACGAGCAGTACTTC.

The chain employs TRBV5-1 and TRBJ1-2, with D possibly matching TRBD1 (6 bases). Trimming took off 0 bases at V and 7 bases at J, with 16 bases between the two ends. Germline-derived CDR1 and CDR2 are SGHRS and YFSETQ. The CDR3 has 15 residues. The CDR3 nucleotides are TGCGCCAGCAGCTTGGCCCGCCGGACAGCGTCTGGCTACACCTTC. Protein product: CASSLARRTASGYTF.

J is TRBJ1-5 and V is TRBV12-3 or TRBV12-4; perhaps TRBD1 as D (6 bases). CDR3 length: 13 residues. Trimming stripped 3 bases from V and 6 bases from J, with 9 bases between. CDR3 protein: CASSFGGAQPQHF. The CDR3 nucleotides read TGTGCCAGCAGTTTTGGGGGGGCTCAGCCCCAGCATTTT.

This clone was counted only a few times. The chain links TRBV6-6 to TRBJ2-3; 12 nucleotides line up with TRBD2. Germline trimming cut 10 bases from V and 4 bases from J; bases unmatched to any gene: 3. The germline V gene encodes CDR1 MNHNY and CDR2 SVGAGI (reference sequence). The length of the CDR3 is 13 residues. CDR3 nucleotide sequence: TGTGCCACCAGGACTAGCGGGGCAGATACGCAGTATTTT. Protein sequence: CATRTSGADTQYF.

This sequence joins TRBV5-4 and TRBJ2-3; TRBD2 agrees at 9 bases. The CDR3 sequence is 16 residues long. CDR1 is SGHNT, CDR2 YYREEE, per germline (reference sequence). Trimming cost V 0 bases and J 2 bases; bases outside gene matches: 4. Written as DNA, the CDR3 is TGTGCCAGCAGCTTGGTCAGCGGGAGGTACACAGATACGCAGTATTTT. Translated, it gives CASSLVSGRYTDTQYF.

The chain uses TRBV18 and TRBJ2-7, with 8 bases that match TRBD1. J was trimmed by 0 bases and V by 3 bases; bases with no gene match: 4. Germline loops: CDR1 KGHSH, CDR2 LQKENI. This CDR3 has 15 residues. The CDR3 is CASSPSGGGSYEQYF. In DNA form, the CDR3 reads TGTGCCAGCTCACCGTCAGGGGGCGGCTCCTACGAGCAGTACTTC.

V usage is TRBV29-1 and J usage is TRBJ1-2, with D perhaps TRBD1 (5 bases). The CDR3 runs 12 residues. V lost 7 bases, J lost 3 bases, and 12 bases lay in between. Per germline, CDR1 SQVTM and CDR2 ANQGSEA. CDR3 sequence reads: CSARRGDYGYTF. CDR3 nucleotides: TGCAGCGCCCGTAGGGGCGACTATGGCTACACCTTC.

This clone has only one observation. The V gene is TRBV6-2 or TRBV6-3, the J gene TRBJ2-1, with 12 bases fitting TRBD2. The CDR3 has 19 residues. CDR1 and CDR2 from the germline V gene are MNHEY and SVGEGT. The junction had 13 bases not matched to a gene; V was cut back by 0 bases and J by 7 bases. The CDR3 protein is CASSYSGPTTSGRLNEQFF. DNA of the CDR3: TGTGCCAGCAGTTACTCGGGTCCCACTACTAGCGGGAGGTTGAATGAGCAGTTCTTC.

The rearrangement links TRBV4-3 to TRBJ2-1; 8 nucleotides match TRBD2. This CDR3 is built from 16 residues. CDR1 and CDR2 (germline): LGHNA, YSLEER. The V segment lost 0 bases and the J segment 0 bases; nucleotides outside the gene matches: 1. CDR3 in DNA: TGCGCCAGCAGCCAAGATGGGACTAGCTCCTACAATGAGCAGTTCTTC. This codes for CASSQDGTSSYNEQFF.

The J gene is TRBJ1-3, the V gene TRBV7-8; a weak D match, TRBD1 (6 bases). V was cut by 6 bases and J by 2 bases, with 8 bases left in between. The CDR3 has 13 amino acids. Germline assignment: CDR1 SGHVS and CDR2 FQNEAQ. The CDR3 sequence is CASSRTAGNTIYF. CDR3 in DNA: TGTGCCAGCAGTCGGACAGCTGGAAACACCATATATTTT.

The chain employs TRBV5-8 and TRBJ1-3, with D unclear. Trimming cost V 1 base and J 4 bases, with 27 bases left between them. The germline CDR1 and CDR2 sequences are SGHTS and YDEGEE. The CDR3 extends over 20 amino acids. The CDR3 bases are TGTGCCAGCAGCTTGTTACCCGGCGGCCACACGGGGAGGTGGGGAAACACCATATATTTT. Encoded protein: CASSLLPGGHTGRWGNTIYF.

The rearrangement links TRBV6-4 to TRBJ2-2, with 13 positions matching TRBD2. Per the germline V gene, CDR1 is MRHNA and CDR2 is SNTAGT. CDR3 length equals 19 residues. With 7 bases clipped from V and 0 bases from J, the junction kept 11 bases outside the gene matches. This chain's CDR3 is CASMGVTGTSGANTGELFF. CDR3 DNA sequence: TGTGCCAGCATGGGGGTGACCGGGACTAGCGGGGCGAACACCGGGGAGCTGTTTTTT.

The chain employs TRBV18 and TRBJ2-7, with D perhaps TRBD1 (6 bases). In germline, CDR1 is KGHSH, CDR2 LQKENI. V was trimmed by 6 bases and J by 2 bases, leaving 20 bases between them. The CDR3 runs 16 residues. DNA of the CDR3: TGTGCCAGCTCCTCTGTTCTTCAGGGGCCCCCCTACGAGCAGTACTTC. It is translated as CASSSVLQGPPYEQYF.

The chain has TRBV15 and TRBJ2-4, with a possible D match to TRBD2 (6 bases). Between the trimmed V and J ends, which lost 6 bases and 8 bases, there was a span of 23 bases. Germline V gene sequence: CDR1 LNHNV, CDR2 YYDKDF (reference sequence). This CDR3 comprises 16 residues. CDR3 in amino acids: CATSSPMGLSRYIQYF. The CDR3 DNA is TGTGCCACCAGTTCGCCGATGGGACTCAGCAGATACATTCAGTACTTC.

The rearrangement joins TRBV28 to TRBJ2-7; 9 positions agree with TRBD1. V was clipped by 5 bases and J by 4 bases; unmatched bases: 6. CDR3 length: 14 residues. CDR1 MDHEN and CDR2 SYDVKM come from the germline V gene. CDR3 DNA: TGTGCCAGCAGTCCGCGGGACAGGGCTTACGAGCAGTACTTC. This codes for CASSPRDRAYEQYF.

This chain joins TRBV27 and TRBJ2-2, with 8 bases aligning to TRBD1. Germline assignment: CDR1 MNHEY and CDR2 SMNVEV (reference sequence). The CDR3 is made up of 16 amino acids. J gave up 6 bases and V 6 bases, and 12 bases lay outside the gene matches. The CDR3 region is CASRLAGTGQSGELFF. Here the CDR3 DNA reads TGTGCCAGCAGGCTAGCCGGGACAGGACAGTCCGGGGAGCTGTTTTTT.